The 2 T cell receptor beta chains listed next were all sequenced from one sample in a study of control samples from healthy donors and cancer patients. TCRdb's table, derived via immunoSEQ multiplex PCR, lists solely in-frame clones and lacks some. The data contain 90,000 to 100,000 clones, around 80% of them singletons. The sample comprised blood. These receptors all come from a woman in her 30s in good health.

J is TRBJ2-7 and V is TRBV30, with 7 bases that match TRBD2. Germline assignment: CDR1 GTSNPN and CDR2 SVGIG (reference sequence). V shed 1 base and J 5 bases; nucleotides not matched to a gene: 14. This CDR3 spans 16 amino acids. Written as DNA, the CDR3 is TGTGCCTGGAGTGCGCTTAGCGGGTTAAGAGGGGACGAGCAGTACTTC. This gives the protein CAWSALSGLRGDEQYF.

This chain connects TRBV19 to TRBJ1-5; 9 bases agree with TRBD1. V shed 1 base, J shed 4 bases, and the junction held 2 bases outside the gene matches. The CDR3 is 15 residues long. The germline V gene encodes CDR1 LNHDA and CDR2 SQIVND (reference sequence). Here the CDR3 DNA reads TGTGCCAGTAGTATAGGGACAGGGGTTAATCAGCCCCAGCATTTT. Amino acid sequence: CASSIGTGVNQPQHF.